This TCR beta chain was observed in a study of T cell changes during pregnancy in multiple sclerosis. From germline, CDR1 is SQVTM and CDR2 ANQGSEA. The CDR3 loop spans 12 amino acids. V dropped 5 bases and J dropped 6; count of bases not matched to a gene: 7. This table comes from immunoSEQ multiplex PCR, and its TCRdb copy is limited to in-frame clones, with some not included. Among tens of thousands of clones, 89% were seen once, and the ten largest hold approximately 1.2%. The receptor comes from a female donor with multiple sclerosis, enrolled in a pregnancy study. This chain links TRBV29-1 with TRBJ2-7, with 7 bases identical to TRBD1. The sequences come from CD4+ T cells from peripheral blood mononuclear cells, collected in the first trimester of pregnancy. The CDR3 sequence: CSVPTGIGEQYF. In nucleotides, the CDR3 is TGCAGCGTTCCGACAGGGATCGGCGAGCAGTACTTC.